The entry that follows covers one TCR beta chain sequence. Its antigen is unknown. The assay used was immunoSEQ (version v3.0), run at survey level. Sequencing was performed with immunoSEQ multiplex PCR; in TCRdb, only in-frame clones are kept and a portion is missing. Of about 28,000 clones in the sample, over 75% are singletons; the top ten hold roughly 4.1%. The data were obtained in a study of long-term antiretroviral therapy in people with HIV. Whole-study results and caveats: ART adherence was not documented, and neither viral resistance nor therapy changes had any data.

With V trimmed by 4 bases and J by 0 bases, 12 bases remained unmatched. This CDR3 has 18 residues. Germline V gives CDR1 LGHNA, CDR2 YSLEER. The chain links TRBV4-3 to TRBJ2-1, with TRBD1 matching 7 bases. This clonotype was sampled from a woman aged 18-29 years with HIV. Sequencing used unsorted PBMCs, obtained 0.5 years after starting antiretroviral therapy. This CDR3 reads CASSPRDSRTSSYNEQFF. CDR3 in DNA: TGCGCCAGCAGCCCCCGGGACAGCCGAACTAGCTCCTACAATGAGCAGTTCTTC.